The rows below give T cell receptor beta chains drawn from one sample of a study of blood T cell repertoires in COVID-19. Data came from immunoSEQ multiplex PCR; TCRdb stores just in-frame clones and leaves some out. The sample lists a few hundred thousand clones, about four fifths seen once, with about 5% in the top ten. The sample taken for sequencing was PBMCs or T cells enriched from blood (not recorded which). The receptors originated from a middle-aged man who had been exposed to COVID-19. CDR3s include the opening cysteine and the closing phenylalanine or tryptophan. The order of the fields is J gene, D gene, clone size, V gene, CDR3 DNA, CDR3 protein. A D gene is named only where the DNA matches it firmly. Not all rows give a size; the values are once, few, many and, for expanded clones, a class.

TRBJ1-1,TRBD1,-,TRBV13,TGTGCCAGCAGCTCCCTGGGACAGATGAACACTGAAGCTTTCTTT,CASSSLGQMNTEAFF
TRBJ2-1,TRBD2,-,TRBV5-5,TGTGCCAGCAGCTTGGACGGGAGGGCCTACAATGAGCAGTTCTTC,CASSLDGRAYNEQFF
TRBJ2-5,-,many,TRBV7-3,TGTGCCAGCAGCTATGACAGGCTCGGGGAGACCCAGTACTTC,CASSYDRLGETQYF
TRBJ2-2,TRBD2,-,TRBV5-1,TGCGCCAGCAGCTTCATTCTAGCGGGAGTCACCGGGGAGCTGTTTTTT,CASSFILAGVTGELFF
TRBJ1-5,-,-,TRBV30,TGTGCCTGGGGAGAGGCGGGCAATCAGCCCCAGCATTTT,CAWGEAGNQPQHF
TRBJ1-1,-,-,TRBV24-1,TGTGCCAAGCGACAGGTCAGAGGCACTGAAGCTTTCTTT,CAKRQVRGTEAFF
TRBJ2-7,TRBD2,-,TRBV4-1,TGCGCCAGCAGCCAAGGACTAGCGGGAGTTTTCTCCTACGAGCAGTACTTC,CASSQGLAGVFSYEQYF
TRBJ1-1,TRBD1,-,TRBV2,TGTGCCGGACTGCGACAGGGCGACACTGAAGCTTTCTTT,CAGLRQGDTEAFF
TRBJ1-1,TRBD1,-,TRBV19,TGTGGAGTATCAGGGGGCGGCATCATGAACACTGAAGCTTTCTTT,CGVSGGGIMNTEAFF
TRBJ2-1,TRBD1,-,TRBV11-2,TGTGCCAGCAGCTTAAGGACAGGGCTATGGAATGAGCAGTTCTTC,CASSLRTGLWNEQFF
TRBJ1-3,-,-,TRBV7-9,TGTGCCATCACTCTAAAGGGGCGGAAAGGCGGAAACACCATATATTTT,CAITLKGRKGGNTIYF
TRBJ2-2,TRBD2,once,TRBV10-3,TGTGCCATCACTGGACTAGCCACCGGGGAGCTGTTTTTT,CAITGLATGELFF
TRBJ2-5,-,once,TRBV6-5,TGTGCCACAACTAGGACCCCCTCCTCGGAGACCCAGTACTTC,CATTRTPSSETQYF
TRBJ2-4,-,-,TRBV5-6,TGTGCCAGCAGCTTCCTAGGCTCGGGTGGCATTAGGAACATTCAGTACTTC,CASSFLGSGGIRNIQYF
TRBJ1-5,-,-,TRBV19,TGTGCCAGTAGTACCCGGTCAGGGCTTCAGCCCCAGCATTTT,CASSTRSGLQPQHF
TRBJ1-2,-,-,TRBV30,TGTGCCTGGCGAAACAGGGAGCCGAGGTTCTATGGCTACACCTTC,CAWRNREPRFYGYTF
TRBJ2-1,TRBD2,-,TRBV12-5,TGTGCTAGTGGTCGAACTAGCGGGGCTTACAATGAGCAGTTCTTC,CASGRTSGAYNEQFF
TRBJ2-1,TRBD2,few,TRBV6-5,TGTGCCAGCACTCTCCTAGCGGCTGCCTACAATGAGCAGTTCTTC,CASTLLAAAYNEQFF
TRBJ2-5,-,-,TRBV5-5,TGTGCCAGCAGCTTGTCGGGGACACTCCAAGAGACCCAGTACTTC,CASSLSGTLQETQYF
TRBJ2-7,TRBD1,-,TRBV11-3,TGTGCCAGCAGTTACCTGGGAACTGGGACAGTCTCCTACGAGCAGTACTTC,CASSYLGTGTVSYEQYF
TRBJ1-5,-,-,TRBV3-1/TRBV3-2,TGTGCCAGCAGCCATTCAGGGAATCAGCCCCAGCATTTT,CASSHSGNQPQHF
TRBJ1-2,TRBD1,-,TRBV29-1,TGCAGCGTCGTCGGGACAGCTACTAACTATGGCTACACCTTC,CSVVGTATNYGYTF
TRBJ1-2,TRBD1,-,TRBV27,TGTGCCAGCAGATCGATTTCATGGGACAGGGTCCAACCCCATGGCTACACCTTC,CASRSISWDRVQPHGYTF
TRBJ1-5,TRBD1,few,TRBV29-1,TGCAGCGTTGTGGGACAGCACAATCAGCCCCAGCATTTT,CSVVGQHNQPQHF
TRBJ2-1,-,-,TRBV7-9,TGTGCCAGCAGCACCGGGAGTTTCAATGAGCAGTTCTTC,CASSTGSFNEQFF
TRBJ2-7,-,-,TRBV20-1,TGCAGTGCTAGCGGCAGGGACGAGCAGTACTTC,CSASGRDEQYF
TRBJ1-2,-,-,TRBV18,TGTGCCAGCTCACCAAATCGGGACATGTCTGGCTACACCTTC,CASSPNRDMSGYTF
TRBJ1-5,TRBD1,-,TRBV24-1,TGTGCCACCAGTGATCACACTCGAACAGGGGATCTCCAGCATTTT,CATSDHTRTGDLQHF
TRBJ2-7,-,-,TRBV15,TGTGCCACCCAAAGTACAGGGCATGAGCAGTACTTC,CATQSTGHEQYF
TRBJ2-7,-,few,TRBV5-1,TGCGCCAGCAGCCTACGCTCCCGGACTGCCATTATTACCTACGAGCAGTACTTC,CASSLRSRTAIITYEQYF
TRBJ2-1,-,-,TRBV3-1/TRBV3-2,TGTGCCAGCAGCCAGGCTTTTTTGTCAGTACGGAGCTCCTACAATGAGCAGTTCTTC,CASSQAFLSVRSSYNEQFF
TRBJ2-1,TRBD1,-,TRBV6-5,TGTGCCAGCAGTCGACAGGGGAGGAATGAGCAGTTCTTC,CASSRQGRNEQFF
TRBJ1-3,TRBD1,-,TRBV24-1,TGTGCCACCAGTGATTCGCAACAGGGGGCAGGAAACACCATATATTTT,CATSDSQQGAGNTIYF
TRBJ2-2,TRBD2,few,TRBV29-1,TGCAGCGTTGTTTGGCTAGCGGGAGCGACCGGGGAGCTGTTTTTT,CSVVWLAGATGELFF
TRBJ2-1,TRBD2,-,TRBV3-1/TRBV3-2,TGTGCCAGCAGCCCGCGACTAGCGGTCAACAATGAGCAGTTCTTC,CASSPRLAVNNEQFF
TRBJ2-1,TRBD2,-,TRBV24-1,TGTGCCACCAGTGATTCAGGACTAGCGGGTTACAATGAGCAGTTCTTC,CATSDSGLAGYNEQFF
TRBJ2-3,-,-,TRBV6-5,TGTGCCAGCACTAAACGGACAGCTGACTCATCGCAGTATTTT,CASTKRTADSSQYF
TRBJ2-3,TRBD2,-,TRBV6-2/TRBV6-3,TGTGCCAGCAGTTACTCACTAGCGGGAGAGTGGGGAGGTGCAGATACGCAGTATTTT,CASSYSLAGEWGGADTQYF
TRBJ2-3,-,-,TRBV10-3,TGTGCCATCAACCCGGGAACTAGCACAGATACGCAGTATTTT,CAINPGTSTDTQYF
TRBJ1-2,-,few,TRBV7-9,TGTGCCAGCACTAGGACGGGGAGTGCCGGTGGCTACACCTTC,CASTRTGSAGGYTF
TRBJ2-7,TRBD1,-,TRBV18,TGTGCCAGCTCACCAAATAAACCTGGACAGGGAGTGTACGAGCAGTACTTC,CASSPNKPGQGVYEQYF
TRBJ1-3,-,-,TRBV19,TGTGCCAGTAGTACAGGGGCCCGGGCCTCTGGAAACACCATATATTTT,CASSTGARASGNTIYF
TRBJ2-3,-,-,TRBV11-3,TGTGCCAGCAGCTTAGCGGGAGTCACAGATACGCAGTATTTT,CASSLAGVTDTQYF
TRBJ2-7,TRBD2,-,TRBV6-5,TGTGCCAGCAGTTACTCGGCTAGCGGGGCATACGAGCAGTACTTC,CASSYSASGAYEQYF
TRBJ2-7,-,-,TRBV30,TGTGCCTGGAGTGCCCTCCCCGTCCTCCAGTACTTC,CAWSALPVLQYF
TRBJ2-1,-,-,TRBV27,TGTGCCAGCAGTCGCCTCGCAGGAGGTGGTACCAATGAGCAGTTCTTC,CASSRLAGGGTNEQFF
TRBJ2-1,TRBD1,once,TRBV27,TGTGCCAGCAGTTTGAGGGGGCGGTACAATGAGCAGTTCTTC,CASSLRGRYNEQFF
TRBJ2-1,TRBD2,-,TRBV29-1,TGCAGCGTTGGGGGCGGGAGGAATTGGTTCAATGAGCAGTTCTTC,CSVGGGRNWFNEQFF
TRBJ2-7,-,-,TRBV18,TGTGCCAGCTCACCACCGGCAGGAGGGCCGTACGAGCAGTACTTC,CASSPPAGGPYEQYF
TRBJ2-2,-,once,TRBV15,TGTGCCACCAGCCCTAGGAACACCGGGGAGCTGTTTTTT,CATSPRNTGELFF
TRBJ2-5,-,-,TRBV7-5,TGTGCCAGAAGCTTGAGACAGGAGAGATACCAAGAGACCCAGTACTTC,CARSLRQERYQETQYF
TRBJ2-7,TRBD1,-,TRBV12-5,TGTGCTAGTGGTTTAAGACAGGGTTACGAGCAGTACTTC,CASGLRQGYEQYF
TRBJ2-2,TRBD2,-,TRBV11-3,TGTGCCAGCAGCAAGGGACTAGCGGATTACACCGGGGAGCTGTTTTTT,CASSKGLADYTGELFF
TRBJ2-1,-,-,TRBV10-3,TGTGCCATCAGTGGACAGACTAGTTACAATGAGCAGTTCTTC,CAISGQTSYNEQFF
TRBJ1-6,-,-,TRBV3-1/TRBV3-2,TGTGCCAGCAGCCAAGATTTTTACGCTGGGGGGTCACCCCTCCACTTT,CASSQDFYAGGSPLHF
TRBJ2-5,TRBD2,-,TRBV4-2,TGTGCCAGCAGCCAAGATCTAAGAACTAGCGGTCGGGAGACCCAGTACTTC,CASSQDLRTSGRETQYF
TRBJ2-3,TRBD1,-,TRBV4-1,TGCGCCAGCAGCCAAGACAGTTTGGGACAGAGCCTCACCGGGACGCAGTATTTT,CASSQDSLGQSLTGTQYF
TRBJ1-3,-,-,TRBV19,TGTGCCAGTAGTGGCAGTTCCTCTGGAAACACCATATATTTT,CASSGSSSGNTIYF
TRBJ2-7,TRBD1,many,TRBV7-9,TGTGCCAGCAGCTTGTGGACAGGGGGAGTCTACGAGCAGTACTTC,CASSLWTGGVYEQYF
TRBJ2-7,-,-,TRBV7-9,TGTGCCAGCACCCCAGGAGGTGTTGAGCAGTACTTC,CASTPGGVEQYF